This T cell receptor beta chain was sequenced for a study of blood T cell repertoires in COVID-19. Overall study: PBMCs, B-cell-depleted T cells, or T cells were the source of the cDNA or gDNA that made up the material.

Per the original data handling: Reference gene primer amplification gave estimated nucleated cell counts. TCRdb's copy holds only in-frame clones and misses some; the assay was immunoSEQ multiplex PCR. For V, J and clone size, that table is used; D and trimming come from the DNA. Seen here are hundreds of thousands of clones, just over 85% observed once, and the top ten hold 3.5% to 4%. The age range of participants was 18 to 89 years, with residence in about 25 US areas. Clinical history reported by participants formed the basis on which cohorts were assigned. Germline values: CDR1 SGDLS, CDR2 YYNGEE. Trimming cost V 1 base and J 2 bases; bases outside gene matches: 1. This CDR3 is built from 15 residues.

This sequence was found in a woman aged 40 to 55 with acute COVID-19. Sequencing was performed on PBMCs or T cells enriched from blood (not recorded which). V is TRBV9 and J is TRBJ1-2; 11 nucleotides match TRBD1. CDR3 nucleotide sequence: TGTGCCAGCAGCGTAAGGGACAGGGGGAACTATGGCTACACCTTC. Its translation: CASSVRDRGNYGYTF.